Sequencing of this T cell receptor (beta chain) was carried out in a study of blood T cell repertoires in COVID-19. Study background: In each case, the material was cDNA or gDNA derived from T cells, B-cell-depleted T cells, or PBMCs.

The germline gives CDR1 LGHDT, CDR2 YNNKEL (reference sequence). The length of the CDR3 is 11 residues. V was pared by 3 bases and J by 7 bases, with 0 bases of the junction left unmatched. In the study's own analysis: Reference gene primer amplification gave estimated nucleated cell counts. Repertoires were generated with immunoSEQ multiplex PCR, while TCRdb's copy carries only in-frame clones and drops some. For V, J and clone size, that table is used; D and trimming come from the DNA. The data hold 350,000 to 450,000 clones, with around 84% observed a single time. V is TRBV3-1 (or the pseudogene TRBV3-2) and J is TRBJ2-7, with 7 bases aligning to TRBD2. Material for sequencing was peripheral blood. The sequence came from a woman aged 18-35 years with acute or convalescent COVID-19. The CDR3 nucleotides read TGTGCCAGCAGCCAGGGGGGGGAGCAGTACTTC. This gives the protein CASSQGGEQYF.